This entry concerns a single T cell receptor beta chain. Its antigen is not identified. This entry comes from a study of T cell responses to AZD1222 COVID-19 vaccine. Both about-4-week and about-12-week second-dose recipients were combined. Study findings and constraints: Baseline seropositives among AZD1222 recipients totaled only 6 or 7. Most donors were white British and more were female, and clonal diversity was possibly underestimated.

Some clones are missing from TCRdb's copy, which holds only in-frame ones; the method was immunoSEQ multiplex PCR. The data show around 140,000 clones, 80% to 95% seen once. V was pared by 5 bases and J by 3 bases, with 5 bases of the junction left unmatched. Germline CDR1 reads SGHTA; CDR2 reads FQGTGA. The CDR3 has 14 amino acids. Material: peripheral blood, obtained 28 days after the second AZD1222 dose. The chain employs TRBV7-3 and TRBJ2-7; 9 bases agree with TRBD1. This clonotype originated in an adult who received the AZD1222 COVID-19 vaccine. CDR3 in DNA: TGTGCCAGCAGCCCCTTGGGACAGGGCTACGAGCAGTACTTC. This encodes CASSPLGQGYEQYF.